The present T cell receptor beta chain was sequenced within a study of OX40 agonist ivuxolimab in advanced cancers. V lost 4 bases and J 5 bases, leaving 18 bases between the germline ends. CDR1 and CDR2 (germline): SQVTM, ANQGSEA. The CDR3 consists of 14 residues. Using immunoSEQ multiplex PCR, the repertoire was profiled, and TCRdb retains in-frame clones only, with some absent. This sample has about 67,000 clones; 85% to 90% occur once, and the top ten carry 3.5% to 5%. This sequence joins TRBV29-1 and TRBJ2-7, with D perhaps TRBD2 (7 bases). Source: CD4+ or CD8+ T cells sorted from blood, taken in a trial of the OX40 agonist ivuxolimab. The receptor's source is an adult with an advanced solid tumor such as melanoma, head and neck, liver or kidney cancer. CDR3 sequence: CSVGVGGRGDEQYF. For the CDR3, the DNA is TGCAGCGTTGGAGTGGGGGGGCGCGGGGACGAGCAGTACTTC.